The next 17 T cell receptor beta chains were all read from a single sample in a study of response to subunit inactivated influenza vaccine. TCRdb re-called the RT-PCR reads with MiXCR, one entry per CDR3 protein. Here the sample spans approximately 490,000 distinct CDR3 sequences, approximately 7.3% being singletons. The sequenced sample was PBMCs from blood, obtained less than 30 months after vaccination. The receptors come from a man aged 50 to 75 who received an inactivated influenza vaccine.

This chain uses TRBV9 with TRBJ2-6, with D perhaps matching TRBD1 (5 bases). The V gene lost 3 bases and the J gene lost 4 bases, with 11 bases spanning the gap. Germline V gene data show CDR1 as SGDLS and CDR2 as YYNGEE. The CDR3 is 15 amino acids. CDR3 DNA: TGTGCCAGCAGCGCCTCAGGGTCCGGGGCCAACGTCCTGACTTTC. Translation: CASSASGSGANVLTF.

This clonotype was observed at least ten times. The rearrangement uses TRBV21-1 and TRBJ1-1. TRBV21-1 is labeled a pseudogene. This CDR3 region has 16 residues. Written as DNA, the CDR3 is TGTGCCAGCAGACCCAGGACGGGGACTAGGTTCACTGAAGCTTTCTTT. Its translation: CASRPRTGTRFTEAFF.

Details on this clonotype: Given a much more abundant clone one base away, this may be a read error. The chain combines TRBV12-3 or TRBV12-4 with TRBJ2-7; 9 nucleotides line up with TRBD1. This CDR3 is 14 amino acids long. Trimming cost V 6 bases and J 3 bases; bases outside gene matches: 6. CDR3 sequence (DNA): TGTGCCAGCAGCCAAGGACAGGGGATCTACGAGCAGTACTTC. Its translation is CASSQGQGIYEQYF.

The chain combines TRBV20-1 with TRBJ2-3; 9 bases align to TRBD1. CDR1 is DFQATT and CDR2 is SNEGSKA in the germline V gene (reference sequence). V was pared by 3 bases and J by 4 bases, with 8 bases of the junction left unmatched. The CDR3 is 15 residues long. This CDR3 reads CSARPRDRVSDTQYF. The CDR3 DNA reads as TGCAGTGCTAGGCCCCGGGACAGGGTTTCAGATACGCAGTATTTT.

A few counts support this clonotype. The rearrangement joins TRBV11-1 to TRBJ2-6, with TRBD1 identical over 7 bases. Unmatched junction bases numbered 9, after V lost 1 base and J lost 0 bases. The CDR3 loop spans 19 amino acids. The V gene's germline CDR1 is SGHAT and CDR2 FQDESV (reference sequence). The DNA for the CDR3 is TGTGCCAGCAGCTTAGGCTCAAGGGGGCGTTTCTCTGGGGCCAACGTCCTGACTTTC. Residues: CASSLGSRGRFSGANVLTF.

The table lists this clonotype with a few counts. The genes are TRBV20-1 and TRBJ1-3; D is perhaps TRBD1 (5 bases). This CDR3 is 12 amino acids long. Germline V gene data show CDR1 as DFQATT and CDR2 as SNEGSKA (reference sequence). V dropped 7 bases and J dropped 4 bases, with 11 bases sitting between them. CDR3 nucleotide sequence: TGCAGTGGAGGGACGGTGGGAAACACCATATATTTT. Its translation: CSGGTVGNTIYF.

The sample holds many counts of this clonotype. This sequence joins TRBV29-1 and TRBJ2-3; D is unclear. From germline, CDR1 is SQVTM and CDR2 ANQGSEA. This CDR3 region has 17 residues. V gave up 0 bases and J gave up 4 bases, with 20 bases separating them. The CDR3 spells CSVEDQRPPWWSDTQYF. CDR3 nucleotides: TGCAGCGTTGAAGATCAACGGCCCCCGTGGTGGTCAGATACGCAGTATTTT.

As to this clonotype: One base away lies a much larger clone, so this may be a sequencing read error. The chain has TRBV12-3 or TRBV12-4 and TRBJ1-5, with D hard to call. V was clipped by 5 bases and J by 6 bases, with 8 bases between them. The CDR3 spans 12 residues. The CDR3 sequence: CASSTISQPQHF. CDR3 in DNA: TGTGCCAGCAGTACCATAAGTCAGCCCCAGCATTTT.

There are a few counts of this clonotype. J is TRBJ2-1 and V is TRBV5-1, with 11 bases that match TRBD1. Per germline, CDR1 SGHRS and CDR2 YFSETQ. V dropped 3 bases and J dropped 9; count of bases not matched to a gene: 8. CDR3 length: 15 residues. The CDR3 DNA is TGCGCCAGCAGCTGGACAGGGGGCGCTGTGGGTGAGCAGTTCTTC. Amino acids: CASSWTGGAVGEQFF.

This clonotype was detected ten times or more. The chain recombines TRBV18 with TRBJ1-3; D uncertain. Trimming pared 2 bases from V and 4 bases from J, leaving 6 bases between. Germline-derived CDR1 and CDR2 are KGHSH and LQKENI. This CDR3 has 13 residues. The CDR3: CASSPEGGNTIYF. CDR3 sequence (DNA): TGTGCCAGCTCACCAGAAGGGGGAAACACCATATATTTT.

Ten or more counts support this clonotype. The genes are TRBV6-6 and TRBJ2-5; 7 bases are a match to TRBD2. V trimming: 10 bases; J trimming: 4 bases; junction bases outside the gene matches: 15. CDR3 length equals 15 residues. Germline assignment: CDR1 MNHNY and CDR2 SVGAGI (reference sequence). The CDR3, as DNA: TGTGCCACCAAGCTTGGCGGAGCGGGGCGAGAGACCCAGTACTTC. As protein: CATKLGGAGRETQYF.

In this sample, this clonotype turned up a few times. The rearrangement links TRBV4-1 to TRBJ2-5; no firm D call. Trimming removed 4 bases at V and 4 bases at J, with 13 bases between. The germline V gene encodes CDR1 MGHRA and CDR2 YSYEKL. The CDR3 totals 14 residues. DNA for the CDR3: TGCGCCAGCAGCCTTAGCAAGGGTGTAGAGACCCAGTACTTC. Translation gives CASSLSKGVETQYF.

There are a few counts of this clonotype. The chain joins TRBV12-3 or TRBV12-4 to TRBJ2-2; 8 nucleotides match TRBD2. The CDR3 runs to 16 residues. V was clipped by 6 bases and J by 5 bases; unmatched bases: 11. The CDR3 sequence: CASSGLLAEDTGELFF. For the CDR3, the DNA is TGTGCCAGCAGCGGGCTACTAGCGGAGGATACCGGGGAGCTGTTTTTT.

The chain combines TRBV5-1 with TRBJ1-4, with 10 bases fitting TRBD1. V lost 10 bases and J lost 0; bases outside the gene matches: 3. Germline values: CDR1 SGHRS, CDR2 YFSETQ. The CDR3 is made up of 14 amino acids. The CDR3 sequence is CASGQGATNEKLFF. Written as DNA, the CDR3 is TGCGCCTCTGGACAGGGGGCAACTAATGAAAAACTGTTTTTT.

This clonotype has only a few counts. The V call is TRBV4-3, the J call TRBJ2-7, with D possibly being TRBD1 or TRBD2 (5 bases each). Germline V gene lookup returns CDR1 LGHNA and CDR2 YSLEER. Trimming stripped 1 base from V and 2 bases from J, with 12 bases between. The CDR3 extends over 15 amino acids. Here the CDR3 reads CASSQVGTATYEQYF. The CDR3 DNA is TGCGCCAGCAGCCAAGTTGGGACGGCCACCTACGAGCAGTACTTC.

J is TRBJ2-5 and V is TRBV4-3; D may be TRBD1 (6 bases). Per the germline V gene, CDR1 is LGHNA and CDR2 is YSLEER. The CDR3 runs to 15 residues. V dropped 0 bases and J dropped 2 bases, with 10 bases sitting between them. Here the CDR3 reads CASSQDWDKQETQYF. The CDR3 DNA reads TGCGCCAGCAGCCAAGATTGGGACAAGCAAGAGACCCAGTACTTC.

The chain joins TRBV4-3 to TRBJ1-4; 10 nucleotides line up with TRBD1. The CDR3 sequence is 14 residues long. J gave up 6 bases and V 7 bases, and 5 bases lay outside the gene matches. Germline CDR1 and CDR2: LGHNA and YSLEER. CDR3 DNA sequence: TGCGCCAGCAAACGAGGGACAGGGGATGAAAAACTGTTTTTT. Protein sequence: CASKRGTGDEKLFF.